This T cell receptor (beta chain) originates from a study of T cell responses to AZD1222 COVID-19 vaccine. Study outcomes and limitations: A mostly white British donor set with more females was recruited, and clonal diversity was possibly underestimated.

Sequencing used immunoSEQ multiplex PCR; TCRdb keeps in-frame clones, though not all of them. Here the sample spans under 140,000 clones, around 90% being singletons. This CDR3 comprises 14 residues. V was trimmed by 0 bases and J by 2 bases, leaving 9 bases between them. The germline CDR1 and CDR2 sequences are SGHRS and YFSETQ. On this clone: The antigen is unknown.

Specimen: peripheral blood, collected 28 days after the second AZD1222 dose. The chain joins TRBV5-1 to TRBJ2-7; D is possibly TRBD2 (5 bases). The source of this sequence is an adult who received the AZD1222 COVID-19 vaccine. The CDR3 region is CASSLGGQTYEQYF. The CDR3 coding sequence is TGCGCCAGCAGCTTGGGAGGGCAGACCTACGAGCAGTACTTC.